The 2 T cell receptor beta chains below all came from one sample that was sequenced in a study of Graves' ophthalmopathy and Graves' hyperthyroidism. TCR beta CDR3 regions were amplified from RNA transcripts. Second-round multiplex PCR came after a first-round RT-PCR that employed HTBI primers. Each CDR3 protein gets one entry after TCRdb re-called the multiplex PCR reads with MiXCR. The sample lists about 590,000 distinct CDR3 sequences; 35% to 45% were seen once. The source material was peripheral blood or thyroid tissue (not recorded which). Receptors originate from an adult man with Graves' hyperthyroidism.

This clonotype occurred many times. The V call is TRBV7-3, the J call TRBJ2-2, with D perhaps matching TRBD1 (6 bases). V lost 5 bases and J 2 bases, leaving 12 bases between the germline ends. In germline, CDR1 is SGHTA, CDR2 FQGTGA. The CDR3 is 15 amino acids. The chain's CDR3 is CASSAQGQNTGELFF. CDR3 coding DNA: TGTGCCAGCAGCGCGCAGGGGCAAAACACCGGGGAGCTGTTTTTT.

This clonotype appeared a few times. The CDR3, as DNA: TGTGCCAGCAGCCGTGGACTAGCGGGGGGAAGAGAGACCCAGTACTTC. This codes for CASSRGLAGGRETQYF. V and J are TRBV3-1 and TRBJ2-5; 14 bases are a match to TRBD2. V shed 4 bases and J 4 bases; nucleotides not matched to a gene: 5. CDR1 is LGHDT, CDR2 YNNKEL, per germline (reference sequence). This CDR3 region has 16 residues.